One sample yielded the 2 T cell receptor beta chains listed below, sequenced in a study of cytomegalovirus exposure and HLA in healthy donors. Both 60 Vbeta primers and 13 Jbeta primers went into the PCR. Measured with immunoSEQ multiplex PCR; TCRdb has only the in-frame clones, and not every one. The table includes 150,000 to 200,000 clones, about 85% detected once. The sequenced sample was PBMCs. The receptors were sampled from a man between 18 and 29 years old in good health and CMV-seropositive.

This chain links TRBV11-2 with TRBJ2-7, with D maybe TRBD1 (6 bases). From germline, CDR1 is SGHAT and CDR2 FQNNGV. The CDR3 covers 14 residues. Trimming took off 3 bases at V and 3 bases at J, with 12 bases between the two ends. CDR3 sequence (DNA): TGTGCCAGCAGCTTGGTAACAGGGAACTACGAGCAGTACTTC. Its protein product is CASSLVTGNYEQYF.

V usage is TRBV7-9 and J usage is TRBJ1-3; maybe TRBD1 (5 bases). This CDR3 region has 17 residues. V gave up 5 bases and J gave up 1 base, with 18 bases separating them. Germline lookup yields CDR1 SEHNR and CDR2 FQNEAQ (reference sequence). CDR3: CASSAHGGGLSGNTIYF. In nucleotides, the CDR3 is TGTGCCAGCAGCGCCCATGGGGGAGGATTATCTGGAAACACCATATATTTT.